The rows below give T cell receptor beta chains drawn from one sample of a study of T-cell reconstitution after alpha-beta-depleted transplantation in children. TCRdb analysed the PCR reads with MiXCR anew, one entry per CDR3 protein. In the table there are about 980,000 distinct CDR3 sequences, around 30% of which are singletons. The sequencing used PBMCs, mostly from graft donor cells, collected 360 days after TCRalphabeta/CD19-depleted stem cell transplant. These receptor sequences come from a boy in the first two years of life who had a stem cell transplant for SCID, so the T cells may come from the graft donor. Both conserved end residues are part of each CDR3. D genes are given only for firm matches. Part of the rows lack a size; the others show once, few, many or a class for expanded clones.

abundance: -; d_gene: -; j_gene: TRBJ2-5; v_gene: TRBV6-5; CDR3nt: TGTGCCAGCAGTTGGGGGGGGCTCCAACAAGAGACCCAGTACTTC; CDR3aa: CASSWGGLQQETQYF
abundance: -; d_gene: TRBD1; j_gene: TRBJ1-1; v_gene: TRBV14; CDR3nt: TGTGCCAGCAGCCAAGACCAGACTAAAACAGGGGTTTCGGGATTTATGAACACTGAAGCTTTCTTT; CDR3aa: CASSQDQTKTGVSGFMNTEAFF
abundance: few; d_gene: -; j_gene: TRBJ1-4; v_gene: TRBV20-1; CDR3nt: TGCAGTGCTAGTGAAGACAGCCATGAAAAACTGTTTTTT; CDR3aa: CSASEDSHEKLFF
abundance: many; d_gene: -; j_gene: TRBJ1-1; v_gene: TRBV5-1; CDR3nt: TGCGCCAGCAGCCCGAAAGGGGGGAACACTGAAGCTTTCTTT; CDR3aa: CASSPKGGNTEAFF
abundance: -; d_gene: TRBD1; j_gene: TRBJ2-3; v_gene: TRBV6-1; CDR3nt: TGTGCCAGCAGACCCCAACAGGGGGCGCCCCCAGATACGCAGTATTTT; CDR3aa: CASRPQQGAPPDTQYF
abundance: few; d_gene: TRBD2; j_gene: TRBJ2-7; v_gene: TRBV15; CDR3nt: TGTGCCACCGGCGGGGGGCCCACCTACGAGCAGTACTTC; CDR3aa: CATGGGPTYEQYF
abundance: few; d_gene: -; j_gene: TRBJ2-1; v_gene: TRBV5-6; CDR3nt: TGTGCCAGCAGCTTGTTCGGCAGGGGGGCCTACAATGAGCAGTTCTTC; CDR3aa: CASSLFGRGAYNEQFF
abundance: few; d_gene: TRBD1; j_gene: TRBJ1-4; v_gene: TRBV12-3/TRBV12-4; CDR3nt: TGTGCCAGCAGCAGGGGGCGCGCACTGTTTTTT; CDR3aa: CASSRGRALFF
abundance: few; d_gene: -; j_gene: TRBJ2-3; v_gene: TRBV7-9; CDR3nt: TGTGCCAGCAGCTCCGAAATATTTACAGATACGCAGTATTTT; CDR3aa: CASSSEIFTDTQYF
abundance: few; d_gene: TRBD2; j_gene: TRBJ2-7; v_gene: TRBV29-1; CDR3nt: TGCAGCGTCCAAGGTAGACTAGCGGGGGACGAGCAGTACTTC; CDR3aa: CSVQGRLAGDEQYF
abundance: few; d_gene: TRBD2; j_gene: TRBJ2-7; v_gene: TRBV5-5; CDR3nt: TGTGCCAGCAGCTTGGGACTAGCGGTCCCCTCCTACGAGCAGTACTTC; CDR3aa: CASSLGLAVPSYEQYF
abundance: few; d_gene: -; j_gene: TRBJ2-7; v_gene: TRBV6-5; CDR3nt: TGTGCCAGCAGTTTCTCGCATCAGTCCTACGAGCAGTACTTC; CDR3aa: CASSFSHQSYEQYF
abundance: few; d_gene: -; j_gene: TRBJ2-5; v_gene: TRBV7-8; CDR3nt: TGTGCCAGCAGCTATGACGGTGACGAAGAGACCCAGTACTTC; CDR3aa: CASSYDGDEETQYF
abundance: -; d_gene: -; j_gene: TRBJ2-7; v_gene: TRBV20-1; CDR3nt: TGCAGTGCTAGAGAGGGTCTCGGCAGAGCCCGTCCCTACGAGCAGTACTTC; CDR3aa: CSAREGLGRARPYEQYF
abundance: -; d_gene: -; j_gene: TRBJ2-3; v_gene: TRBV12-3/TRBV12-4; CDR3nt: TGTGCCAGCAGTTTAACCTACTACACAGATACGCAGTATTTT; CDR3aa: CASSLTYYTDTQYF
abundance: -; d_gene: -; j_gene: TRBJ1-2; v_gene: TRBV4-1; CDR3nt: TGCGCCAGCAGCCAAGACTACCTTAACTATGGCTACACCTTC; CDR3aa: CASSQDYLNYGYTF
abundance: -; d_gene: -; j_gene: TRBJ2-5; v_gene: TRBV20-1; CDR3nt: TGCAGTGCACCCAGGGGAGGGAAAGAGACCCAGTACTTC; CDR3aa: CSAPRGGKETQYF
abundance: few; d_gene: -; j_gene: TRBJ2-5; v_gene: TRBV12-3/TRBV12-4; CDR3nt: TGTGCCAGCAGCCAGGGGGGCTCGGAGACCCAGTACTTC; CDR3aa: CASSQGGSETQYF
abundance: few; d_gene: TRBD1; j_gene: TRBJ2-1; v_gene: TRBV5-5; CDR3nt: TGTGCCAGCAGCCGTACTTCTCTACAGGGGAGCAATGAGCAGTTCTTC; CDR3aa: CASSRTSLQGSNEQFF
abundance: -; d_gene: -; j_gene: TRBJ1-2; v_gene: TRBV6-2/TRBV6-3; CDR3nt: TGTGCCAGCAGTTACAGGGGAAGTGGCTACACCTTC; CDR3aa: CASSYRGSGYTF
abundance: -; d_gene: TRBD2; j_gene: TRBJ2-3; v_gene: TRBV12-3/TRBV12-4; CDR3nt: TGTGCCAGCAGTAGGTCAGGACTAGCGGGGGATTCTAGCACAGATACGCAGTATTTT; CDR3aa: CASSRSGLAGDSSTDTQYF
abundance: -; d_gene: TRBD1; j_gene: TRBJ1-5; v_gene: TRBV19; CDR3nt: TGTGCCAGTACCCATTCCGACAGGGAGTACCAGCCCCAGCATTTT; CDR3aa: CASTHSDREYQPQHF
abundance: -; d_gene: TRBD2; j_gene: TRBJ2-1; v_gene: TRBV29-1; CDR3nt: TGCAGCGTTGGCGGGGGGAAGATCAATGAGCAGTTCTTC; CDR3aa: CSVGGGKINEQFF
abundance: many; d_gene: TRBD1; j_gene: TRBJ2-7; v_gene: TRBV5-5; CDR3nt: TGTGCCAGCAGCGCGGGACAGGGTGGCTACGAGCAGTACTTC; CDR3aa: CASSAGQGGYEQYF
abundance: few; d_gene: -; j_gene: TRBJ2-7; v_gene: TRBV20-1; CDR3nt: TGCAGTGCCCGGACCTTAGGCCACTACGAGCAGTACTTC; CDR3aa: CSARTLGHYEQYF
abundance: -; d_gene: TRBD1; j_gene: TRBJ2-5; v_gene: TRBV6-1; CDR3nt: TGTGCCAGCAGCACCGTGGGACAGGGTCGATGGACCCAGTACTTC; CDR3aa: CASSTVGQGRWTQYF
abundance: -; d_gene: TRBD1; j_gene: TRBJ1-5; v_gene: TRBV6-2/TRBV6-3; CDR3nt: TGTGCCAGCAGGTCGACAGGGAATCAGCCCCAGCATTTT; CDR3aa: CASRSTGNQPQHF
abundance: -; d_gene: TRBD2; j_gene: TRBJ2-3; v_gene: TRBV7-2; CDR3nt: TGTGCCAGCAGCTCCTACGGGGGGGGCCTTCCAGATACGCAGTATTTT; CDR3aa: CASSSYGGGLPDTQYF
abundance: few; d_gene: -; j_gene: TRBJ2-3; v_gene: TRBV28; CDR3nt: TGTGCCAGCAGTTTATTTTTGGGGGGAGCGGATACGCAGTATTTT; CDR3aa: CASSLFLGGADTQYF
abundance: -; d_gene: TRBD1; j_gene: TRBJ1-5; v_gene: TRBV7-9; CDR3nt: TGTGCCAGCAGCGCTACAGGGGCCACAAATCAGCCCCAGCATTTT; CDR3aa: CASSATGATNQPQHF